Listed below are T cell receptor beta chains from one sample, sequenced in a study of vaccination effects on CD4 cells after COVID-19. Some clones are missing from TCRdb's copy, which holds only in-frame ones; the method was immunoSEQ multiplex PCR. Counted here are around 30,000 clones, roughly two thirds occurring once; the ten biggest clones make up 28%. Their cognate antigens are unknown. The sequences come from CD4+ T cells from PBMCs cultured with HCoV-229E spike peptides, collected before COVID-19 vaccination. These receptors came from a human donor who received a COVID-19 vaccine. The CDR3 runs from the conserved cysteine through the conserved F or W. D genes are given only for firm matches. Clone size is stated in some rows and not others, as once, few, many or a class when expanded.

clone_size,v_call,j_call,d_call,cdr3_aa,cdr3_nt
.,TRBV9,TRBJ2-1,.,CASSVDPVPNEQFF,TGTGCCAGCAGCGTAGACCCGGTCCCCAATGAGCAGTTCTTC
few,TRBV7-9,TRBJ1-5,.,CASSLSANQPQHF,TGTGCCAGCAGCTTATCGGCCAATCAGCCCCAGCATTTT
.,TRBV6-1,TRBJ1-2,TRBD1,CASSELLQGITF,TGTGCCAGCAGTGAGCTGTTACAGGGGATTACCTTC
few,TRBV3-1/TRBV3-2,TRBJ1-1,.,CASSLDSHEAFF,TGTGCCAGCAGCTTGGACAGCCATGAAGCTTTCTTT
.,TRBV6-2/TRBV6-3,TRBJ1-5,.,CASSGGLNQPQHF,TGTGCCAGCAGTGGAGGCCTCAATCAGCCCCAGCATTTT
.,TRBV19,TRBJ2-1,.,CASSIRGHEQFF,TGTGCCAGTAGTATACGTGGCCATGAGCAGTTCTTC
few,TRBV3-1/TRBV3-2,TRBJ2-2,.,CASSQRRGDTGELFF,TGTGCCAGCAGCCAAAGGAGGGGCGACACCGGGGAGCTGTTTTTT
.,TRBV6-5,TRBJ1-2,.,CASSYSGGLNYGYTF,TGTGCCAGCAGTTACTCGGGGGGACTTAACTATGGCTACACCTTC
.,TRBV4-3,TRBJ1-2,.,CASSRREGDGYTF,TGCGCCAGCAGCCGCCGGGAAGGAGATGGCTACACCTTC
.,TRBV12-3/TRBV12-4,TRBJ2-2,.,CASSTNRDGELFF,TGTGCCAGCAGTACGAACAGGGACGGGGAGCTGTTTTTT
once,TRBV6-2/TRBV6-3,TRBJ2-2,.,CASSPSGSGELFF,TGTGCCAGCAGTCCGTCAGGCTCCGGGGAGCTGTTTTTT
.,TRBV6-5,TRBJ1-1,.,CASTLDSYSNTEAFF,TGTGCCAGCACCCTGGACAGCTACTCGAACACTGAAGCTTTCTTT
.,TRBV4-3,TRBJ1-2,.,CASSQDARANYGYTF,TGCGCCAGCAGCCAAGATGCCAGAGCTAACTATGGCTACACCTTC
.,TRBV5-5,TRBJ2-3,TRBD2,CASSLVSSGRTDTQYF,TGTGCCAGCAGCTTGGTGTCTAGCGGGAGGACGGATACGCAGTATTTT
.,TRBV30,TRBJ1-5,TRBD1,CAWSRGGGQPQHF,TGTGCCTGGAGTCGAGGGGGCGGTCAGCCCCAGCATTTT
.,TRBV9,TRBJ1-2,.,CASSALSGTGYGYTF,TGTGCCAGCAGCGCACTTTCCGGGACGGGGTATGGCTACACCTTC
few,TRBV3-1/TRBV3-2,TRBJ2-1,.,CASSPSTGLSYNEQFF,TGTGCCAGCAGCCCCAGTACTGGACTCTCCTACAATGAGCAGTTCTTC
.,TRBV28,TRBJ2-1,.,CASIPGAPIKGEQFF,TGTGCCAGCATCCCGGGGGCCCCTATCAAAGGTGAGCAGTTCTTC
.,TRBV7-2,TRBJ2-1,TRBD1,CASSSGQGVGKQFF,TGTGCCAGCAGCTCGGGACAGGGGGTGGGGAAGCAGTTCTTC
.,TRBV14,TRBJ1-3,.,CASSRFVTGLGNTIYF,TGTGCCAGCAGCCGCTTTGTGACGGGGCTCGGAAACACCATATATTTT
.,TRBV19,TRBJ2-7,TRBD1,CASSPRTGGSYEQYF,TGTGCCAGTAGTCCGAGGACAGGGGGCTCCTACGAGCAGTACTTC
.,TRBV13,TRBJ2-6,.,CASSYTTGWAGANVLTF,TGTGCCAGCAGCTATACGACAGGCTGGGCTGGGGCCAACGTCCTGACTTTC
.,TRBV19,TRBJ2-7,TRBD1,CATTDRQSYEQYF,TGTGCCACCACGGACAGGCAGTCCTACGAGCAGTACTTC
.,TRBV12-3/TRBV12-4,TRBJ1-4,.,CASNAGRDEKLFF,TGTGCCAGCAACGCAGGGAGGGATGAAAAACTGTTTTTT
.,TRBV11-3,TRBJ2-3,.,CASSLPGTNALDTQYF,TGTGCCAGCAGCTTACCCGGGACAAACGCTCTAGATACGCAGTATTTT
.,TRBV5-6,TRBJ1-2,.,CASSLRQDYGYTF,TGTGCCAGCAGCTTGAGGCAGGACTATGGCTACACCTTC
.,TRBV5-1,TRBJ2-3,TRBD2,CASSLVGPLRGGLKDTQYF,TGCGCCAGCAGCTTGGTCGGACCCCTGCGGGGGGGGCTTAAAGATACGCAGTATTTT
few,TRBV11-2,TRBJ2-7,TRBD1,CASSWTGIGEQYF,TGTGCCAGCAGCTGGACAGGGATCGGCGAGCAGTACTTC
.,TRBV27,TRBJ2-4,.,CASSSRQVKNIQYF,TGTGCCAGCAGTTCAAGACAGGTCAAAAACATTCAGTACTTC
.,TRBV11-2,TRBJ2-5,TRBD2,CASSLSGLAGGQETQYF,TGTGCCAGCAGCTTGAGTGGGCTAGCGGGGGGGCAAGAGACCCAGTACTTC
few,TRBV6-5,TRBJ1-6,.,CASHRDSYNSPLHF,TGTGCCAGCCACAGGGATTCCTATAATTCACCCCTCCACTTT
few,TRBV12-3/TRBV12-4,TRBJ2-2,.,CASSLRGSGELFF,TGTGCCAGCAGTCTAAGGGGGTCCGGGGAGCTGTTTTTT
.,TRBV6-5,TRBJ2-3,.,CASSLDRTAPDTQYF,TGTGCCAGCAGTTTGGACCGTACAGCCCCAGATACGCAGTATTTT
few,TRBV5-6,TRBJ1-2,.,CASSSQYNYGYTF,TGTGCCAGCAGCTCCCAATATAACTATGGCTACACCTTC
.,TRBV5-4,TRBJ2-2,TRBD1,CASSRKGQGALTGELFF,TGTGCCAGCAGCCGGAAGGGACAGGGGGCATTGACCGGGGAGCTGTTTTTT
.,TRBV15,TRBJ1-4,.,CATSSTGWGYEKLFF,TGTGCCACCAGCAGTACAGGGTGGGGGTATGAAAAACTGTTTTTT
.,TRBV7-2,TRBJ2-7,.,CASSLGNSYEQYF,TGTGCCAGCAGCCTGGGGAACTCCTACGAGCAGTACTTC
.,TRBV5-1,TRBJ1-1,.,CASSSSRGENTEAFF,TGCGCCAGCAGCTCCAGCAGGGGAGAGAACACTGAAGCTTTCTTT
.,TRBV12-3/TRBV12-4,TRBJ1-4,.,CASSLAPEKLFF,TGTGCCAGCAGTTTAGCGCCCGAAAAACTGTTTTTT
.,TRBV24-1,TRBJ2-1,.,CATSDPLTVSNEQFF,TGTGCCACCAGTGATCCCCTGACGGTATCGAATGAGCAGTTCTTC
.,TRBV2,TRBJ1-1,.,CASSVQLDTEAFF,TGTGCCAGCAGTGTTCAGCTAGACACTGAAGCTTTCTTT
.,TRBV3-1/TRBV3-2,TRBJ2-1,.,CASSRTDNEQFF,TGTGCCAGCAGCCGGACGGACAATGAGCAGTTCTTC
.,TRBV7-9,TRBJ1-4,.,CASSPRRRGNEKLFF,TGTGCCAGCAGCCCCCGGAGGAGGGGTAATGAAAAACTGTTTTTT